The source of this TCR beta chain is a study of T cell repertoires in cytomegalovirus infection. Study-level background: Both a matching HLA type and CMV infection were indicated by public TCR beta signatures. Whole-study findings and limits: The study found HLA-C-restricted CMV-specific TCR beta clonotypes dominating the ex vivo response. Adding up the frequency of public TCR beta families identified people who carried CMV plus the relevant HLA.

Regarding this clonotype: Its antigen is not known.

Each CDR3 protein is one row after TCRdb ran MiXCR on the reads. The data hold under 600,000 distinct CDR3 sequences, with 15% to 20% observed a single time. The CDR3 totals 15 residues. CDR1 and CDR2 (germline): LGHDT, YNNKEL (reference sequence). V dropped 0 bases and J dropped 8 bases, with 16 bases sitting between them. The gene calls are TRBV3-1 and TRBJ1-2, with a tentative D call TRBD1 (6 bases). The sequenced material came from CD8+ T cells from PBMCs. The clonotype originates from a human donor in good health (CMV status not recorded). Some clones in this sample may be carry-over from other donors' samples. Here the CDR3 reads CASSQDRGPGRGYTF. The CDR3 DNA reads as TGTGCCAGCAGCCAAGATCGGGGGCCAGGCAGGGGCTACACCTTC.